This T cell receptor (beta chain) was identified in a study of blood T cell repertoires in COVID-19. Study at large: Both acute and convalescent COVID-19 samples were obtained from the United States, Italy and Spain.

Per the original methods: Amplification with reference gene primers provided the estimates of nucleated cell counts. The protocol was immunoSEQ multiplex PCR, while the TCRdb copy is restricted to in-frame clones and leaves out a portion. V and J calls plus clone size are reproduced from that table; the DNA served to infer D and trimming. The sample includes just over 70,000 clones, approximately 90% of them seen just once. Germline V gives CDR1 SNHLY, CDR2 FYNNEI. V lost 10 bases and J lost 4; bases outside the gene matches: 10. This CDR3 is built from 14 residues. The TCR was taken from a human donor in a cohort sampled during active COVID-19. Sequencing was carried out using peripheral blood. V gene TRBV2 combines with J gene TRBJ2-7; 10 bases are shared with TRBD2. CDR3 in amino acids: CATRELAGTYEQYF. CDR3 DNA: TGTGCCACCCGAGAACTAGCGGGGACTTACGAGCAGTACTTC. Combining the CDR3 with reference TRBV2 and TRBJ2-7 gives the whole variable domain EPEVTQTPSHQVTQMGQEVILRCVPISNHLYFYWYRQILGQKVEFLVSFYNNEISEKSEIFDDQFSVERPDGSNFTLKIRSTKLEDSAMYFCATRELAGTYEQYFGPGTRLTVT.